This T cell receptor (beta chain) was documented in a study of blood T cell repertoires in COVID-19. The germline V and J ends were trimmed by 0 bases and 9 bases, with 12 bases remaining between them. The CDR3 spans 14 residues. Per the germline V gene, CDR1 is LGHNA and CDR2 is YNFKEQ. Ages ranged from about 18 to 89 years, with residence in approximately 25 US areas. TCRdb keeps only in-frame clones here, not all; method: immunoSEQ multiplex PCR. Of approximately 300,000 clones in the sample, approximately 83% were seen once. This receptor was taken from a woman in her thirties who had recovered from COVID-19. Sequenced input: PBMCs or T cells enriched from blood (not recorded which). The chain recombines TRBV4-2 with TRBJ2-1; D might be TRBD2 (5 bases). Written as DNA, the CDR3 is TGTGCCAGCAGCCAAGAACGTGGAGGAATTGAGCAGTTCTTC. Translating it yields CASSQERGGIEQFF.